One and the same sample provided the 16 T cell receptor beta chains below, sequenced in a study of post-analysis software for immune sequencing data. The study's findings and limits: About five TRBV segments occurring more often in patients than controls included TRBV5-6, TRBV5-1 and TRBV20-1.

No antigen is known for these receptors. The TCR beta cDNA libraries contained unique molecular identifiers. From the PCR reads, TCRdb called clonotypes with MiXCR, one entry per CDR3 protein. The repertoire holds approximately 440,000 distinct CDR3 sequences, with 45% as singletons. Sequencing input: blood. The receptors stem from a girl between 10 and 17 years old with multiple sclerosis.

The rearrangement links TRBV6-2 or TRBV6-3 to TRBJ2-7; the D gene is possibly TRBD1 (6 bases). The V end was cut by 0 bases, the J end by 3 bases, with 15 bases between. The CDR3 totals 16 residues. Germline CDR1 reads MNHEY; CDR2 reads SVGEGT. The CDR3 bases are TGTGCCAGCAGTTACTCGCCACAGGGCCCCCTCTACGAGCAGTACTTC. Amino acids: CASSYSPQGPLYEQYF.

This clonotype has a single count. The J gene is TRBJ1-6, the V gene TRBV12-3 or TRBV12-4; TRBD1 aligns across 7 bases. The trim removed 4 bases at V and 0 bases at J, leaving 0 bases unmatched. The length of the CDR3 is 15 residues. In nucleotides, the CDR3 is TGTGCCAGCAGTTACAGGGGCTCCTATAATTCACCCCTCCACTTT. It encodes CASSYRGSYNSPLHF.

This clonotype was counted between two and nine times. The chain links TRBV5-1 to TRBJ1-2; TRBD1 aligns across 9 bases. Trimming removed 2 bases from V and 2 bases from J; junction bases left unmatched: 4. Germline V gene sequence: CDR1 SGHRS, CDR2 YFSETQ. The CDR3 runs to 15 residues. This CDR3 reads CASSFPGTGNYGYTF. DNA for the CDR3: TGCGCCAGCAGCTTTCCCGGGACAGGGAACTATGGCTACACCTTC.

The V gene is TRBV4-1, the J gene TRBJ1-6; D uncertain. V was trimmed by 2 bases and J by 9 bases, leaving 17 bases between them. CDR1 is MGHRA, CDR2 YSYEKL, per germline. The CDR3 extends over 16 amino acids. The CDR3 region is CASSQRGPTTGSPLHF. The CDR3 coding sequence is TGCGCCAGCAGCCAAAGAGGACCGACTACGGGTTCACCCCTCCACTTT.

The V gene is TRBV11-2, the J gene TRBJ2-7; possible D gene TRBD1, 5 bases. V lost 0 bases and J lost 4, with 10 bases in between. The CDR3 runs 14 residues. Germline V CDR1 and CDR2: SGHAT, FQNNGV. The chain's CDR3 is CASSLEAGNYEQYF. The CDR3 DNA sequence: TGTGCCAGCAGCTTAGAGGCAGGGAATTACGAGCAGTACTTC.

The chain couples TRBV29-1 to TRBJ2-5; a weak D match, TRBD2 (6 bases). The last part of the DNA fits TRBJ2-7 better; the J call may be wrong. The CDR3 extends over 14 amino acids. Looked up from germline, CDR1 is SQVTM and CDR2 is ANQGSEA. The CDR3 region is CSVAGEGEASEQYF. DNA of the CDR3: TGCAGCGTTGCGGGAGAAGGGGAGGCGTCCGAGCAGTACTTC.

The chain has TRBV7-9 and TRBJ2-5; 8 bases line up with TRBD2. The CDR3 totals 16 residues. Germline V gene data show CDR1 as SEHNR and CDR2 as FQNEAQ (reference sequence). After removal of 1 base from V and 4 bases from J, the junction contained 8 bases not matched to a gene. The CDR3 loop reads CASSLGKREFGETQYF. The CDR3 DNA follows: TGTGCCAGCAGCTTAGGAAAGCGGGAGTTTGGAGAGACCCAGTACTTC.

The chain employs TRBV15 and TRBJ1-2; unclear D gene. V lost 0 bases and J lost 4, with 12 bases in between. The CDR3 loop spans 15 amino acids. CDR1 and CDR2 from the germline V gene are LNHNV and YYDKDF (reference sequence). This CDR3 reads CATSRDLRAVYGYTF. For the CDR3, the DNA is TGTGCCACCAGCAGAGATCTCCGGGCTGTCTATGGCTACACCTTC. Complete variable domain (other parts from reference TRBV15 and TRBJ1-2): DAMVIQNPRYQVTQFGKPVTLSCSQTLNHNVMYWYQQKSSQAPKLLFHYYDKDFNNEADTPDNFQSRRPNTSFCFLDIRSPGLGDTAMYLCATSRDLRAVYGYTFGSGTRLTVV.

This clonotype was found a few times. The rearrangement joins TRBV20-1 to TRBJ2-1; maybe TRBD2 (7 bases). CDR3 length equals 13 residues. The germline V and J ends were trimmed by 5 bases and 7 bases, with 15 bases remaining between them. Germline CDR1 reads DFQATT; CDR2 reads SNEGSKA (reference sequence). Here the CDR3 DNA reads TGCAGTGCTCCAGGGGCGGGAGTGAATGAGCAGTTCTTC. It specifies CSAPGAGVNEQFF.

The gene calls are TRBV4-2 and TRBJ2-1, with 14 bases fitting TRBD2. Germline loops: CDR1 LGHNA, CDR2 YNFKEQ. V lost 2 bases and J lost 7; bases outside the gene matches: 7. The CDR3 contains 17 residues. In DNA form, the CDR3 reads TGTGCCAGCAGCCAAACTCCGGGACTAGCGGGAGAGAATGAGCAGTTCTTC. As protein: CASSQTPGLAGENEQFF.

This chain's CDR3 is CSVRRAGVPKDTQYF. CDR3 bases: TGCAGCGTTCGACGAGCGGGAGTACCGAAAGATACGCAGTATTTT. The genes are TRBV29-1 and TRBJ2-3; 8 bases match TRBD2. The CDR3 runs to 15 residues. Germline values: CDR1 SQVTM, CDR2 ANQGSEA. V shed 5 bases, J shed 5 bases, and the junction held 12 bases outside the gene matches.

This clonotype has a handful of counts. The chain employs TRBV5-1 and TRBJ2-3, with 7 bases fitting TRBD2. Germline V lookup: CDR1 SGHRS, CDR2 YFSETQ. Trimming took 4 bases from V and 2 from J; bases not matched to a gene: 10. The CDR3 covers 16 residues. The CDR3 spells CASSLISSGPTDTQYF. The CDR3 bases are TGCGCCAGCAGCCTAATTTCTAGCGGACCCACAGATACGCAGTATTTT.

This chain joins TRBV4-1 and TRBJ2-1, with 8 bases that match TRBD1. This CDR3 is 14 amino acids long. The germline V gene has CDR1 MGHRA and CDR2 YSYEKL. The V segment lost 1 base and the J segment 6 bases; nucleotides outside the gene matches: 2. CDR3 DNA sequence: TGCGCCAGCAGCCAAGGACAGGGGACCAATGAGCAGTTCTTC. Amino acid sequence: CASSQGQGTNEQFF.

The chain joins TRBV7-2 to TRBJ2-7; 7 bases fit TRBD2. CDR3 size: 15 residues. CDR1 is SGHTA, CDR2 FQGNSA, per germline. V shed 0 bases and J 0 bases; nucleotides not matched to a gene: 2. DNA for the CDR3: TGTGCCAGCAGCTTAGCCGGGAGGCCCTCCTACGAGCAGTACTTC. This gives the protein CASSLAGRPSYEQYF.

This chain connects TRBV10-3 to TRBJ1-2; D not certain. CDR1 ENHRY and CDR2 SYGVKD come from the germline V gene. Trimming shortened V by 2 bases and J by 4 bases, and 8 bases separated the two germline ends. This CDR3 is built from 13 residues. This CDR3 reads CAISEEGGYGYTF. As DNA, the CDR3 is TGTGCCATCAGTGAGGAGGGCGGCTATGGCTACACCTTC.

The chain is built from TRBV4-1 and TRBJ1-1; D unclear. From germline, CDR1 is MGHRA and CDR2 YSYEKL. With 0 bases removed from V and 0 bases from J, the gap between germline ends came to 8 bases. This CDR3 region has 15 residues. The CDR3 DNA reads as TGCGCCAGCAGCCAAGATGAGGCCATGAACACTGAAGCTTTCTTT. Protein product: CASSQDEAMNTEAFF.